This TCR beta chain is drawn from a study of blood T cell repertoires in COVID-19. In the study overall: PBMCs, B-cell-depleted T cells, or T cells provided the cDNA or gDNA that made up the material.

Trimming took 2 bases from V and 1 from J; bases not matched to a gene: 0. The CDR3 spans 14 residues. Germline V CDR1 and CDR2: KGHSY, FQNENV. Profiling relied on immunoSEQ multiplex PCR, and the TCRdb table lists in-frame clones only, not all of them. The profile shows a few hundred thousand clones, roughly 90% of them singletons. Seattle-derived patients entered the study during active infection and were followed longitudinally. The rearrangement joins TRBV16 to TRBJ1-2, with 8 bases aligning to TRBD1. This sequence originates from a young man with COVID-19, enrolled during active disease. The sequenced sample was peripheral blood. CDR3 bases: TGTGCCAGCAGCCAAGACAGGGGTAACTATGGCTACACCTTC. Translating it yields CASSQDRGNYGYTF.